This T cell receptor (beta chain) was found in a study of T cell responses to AZD1222 COVID-19 vaccine. The CDR3 has 15 amino acids. From germline, CDR1 is SNHLY and CDR2 FYNNEI. Between the trimmed V and J ends, which lost 4 bases and 3 bases, there was a span of 13 bases. The repertoire was sequenced with immunoSEQ multiplex PCR; TCRdb's copy has only in-frame clones and lacks some. The sample includes approximately 120,000 clones, around 89% of them seen just once. The sample consisted of peripheral blood, taken on day 0 of AZD1222 vaccination. The V gene is TRBV2, the J gene TRBJ2-1; no clear D. This TCR was recovered from an adult in good health. The CDR3 region has the DNA TGTGCCAGCAGTGTTGGGCGGACCGTCTACAATGAGCAGTTCTTC. It specifies CASSVGRTVYNEQFF.